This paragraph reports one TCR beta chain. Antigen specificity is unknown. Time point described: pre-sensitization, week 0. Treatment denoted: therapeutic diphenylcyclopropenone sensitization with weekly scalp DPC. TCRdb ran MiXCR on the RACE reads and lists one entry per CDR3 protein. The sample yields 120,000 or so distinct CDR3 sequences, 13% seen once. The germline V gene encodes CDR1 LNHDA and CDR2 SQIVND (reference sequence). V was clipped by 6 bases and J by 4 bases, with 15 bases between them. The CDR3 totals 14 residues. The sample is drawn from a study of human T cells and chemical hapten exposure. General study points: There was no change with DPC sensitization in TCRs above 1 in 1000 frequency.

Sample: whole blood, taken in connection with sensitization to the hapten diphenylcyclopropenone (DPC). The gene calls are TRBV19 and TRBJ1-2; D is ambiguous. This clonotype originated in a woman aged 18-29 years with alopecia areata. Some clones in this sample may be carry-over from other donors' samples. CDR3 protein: CASRPLGSSYGYTF. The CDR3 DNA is TGTGCCAGTAGACCACTCGGATCAAGCTATGGCTACACCTTC.